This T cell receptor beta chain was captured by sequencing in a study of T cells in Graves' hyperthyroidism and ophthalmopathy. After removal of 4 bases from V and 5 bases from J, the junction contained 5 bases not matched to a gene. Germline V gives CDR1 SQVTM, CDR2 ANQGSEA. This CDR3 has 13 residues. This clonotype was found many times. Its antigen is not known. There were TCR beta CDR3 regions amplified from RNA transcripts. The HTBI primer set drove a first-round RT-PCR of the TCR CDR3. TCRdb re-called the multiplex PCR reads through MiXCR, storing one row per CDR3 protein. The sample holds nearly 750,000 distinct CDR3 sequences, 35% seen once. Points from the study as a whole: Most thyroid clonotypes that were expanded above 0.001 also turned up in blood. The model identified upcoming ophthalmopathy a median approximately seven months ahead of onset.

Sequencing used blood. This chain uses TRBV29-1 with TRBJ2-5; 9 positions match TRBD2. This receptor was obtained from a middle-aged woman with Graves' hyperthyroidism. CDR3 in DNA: TGCAGCGTTGGGCGGGGGGGATTTGAGACCCAGTACTTC. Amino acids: CSVGRGGFETQYF. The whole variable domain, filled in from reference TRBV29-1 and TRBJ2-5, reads SAVISQKPSRDICQRGTSLTIQCQVDSQVTMMFWYRQQPGQSLTLIATANQGSEATYESGFVIDKFPISRPNLTFSTLTVSNMSPEDSSIYLCSVGRGGFETQYFGPGTRLLVL.